Presented here are 21 T cell receptor beta chains from one specimen sequenced in a study of T cells in Graves' hyperthyroidism and ophthalmopathy. The source material, RNA transcripts, was used to amplify TCR beta CDR3 regions. The TCR CDR3 first-round RT-PCR relied on the HTBI primer set. One entry per CDR3 protein results from TCRdb running MiXCR on the multiplex PCR reads. The sample has approximately 490,000 distinct CDR3 sequences; approximately 22% are singletons. Source material: blood. All receptors come from a woman aged 70-85 years with Graves' ophthalmopathy.

This clonotype appeared once. V gene TRBV28 combines with J gene TRBJ2-3; D is possibly TRBD2 (6 bases). Trimming shortened V by 8 bases and J by 5 bases, and 17 bases separated the two germline ends. The CDR3 extends over 14 amino acids. The V gene's germline CDR1 is MDHEN and CDR2 SYDVKM. The CDR3 DNA is TGTGCCAGCTCAATACCGGGACTCTTAGATACGCAGTATTTT. Residues: CASSIPGLLDTQYF.

This clonotype came up many times. The chain recombines TRBV6-5 with TRBJ2-7, with D perhaps matching TRBD1 (6 bases). Between the trimmed V and J ends, which lost 2 bases and 3 bases, there was a span of 14 bases. The CDR3 length is 15 residues. CDR1 MNHEY and CDR2 SVGAGI come from the germline V gene. CDR3: CASSYHPGQGYEQYF. CDR3 in DNA: TGTGCCAGCAGTTACCATCCGGGACAAGGCTACGAGCAGTACTTC.

This clonotype turned up a few times. The rearrangement uses TRBV5-6 and TRBJ2-7, with D uncertain. Trimming removed 3 bases from V and 0 bases from J, with 10 bases in between. This CDR3 comprises 14 residues. Looked up from germline, CDR1 is SGHDT and CDR2 is YYEEEE. The CDR3 coding sequence is TGTGCCAGCAGCTCGGGCCCGAGCTCCTACGAGCAGTACTTC. Encoded protein: CASSSGPSSYEQYF.

The table lists this clonotype with a few counts. This sequence joins TRBV5-6 and TRBJ1-1; D is possibly TRBD1 (5 bases). Germline V gene data show CDR1 as SGHDT and CDR2 as YYEEEE. Between the trimmed V and J ends, which lost 3 bases and 10 bases, there was a span of 22 bases. CDR3 length: 15 residues. DNA for the CDR3: TGTGCCAGCAGCTCCAGTGGGGCCATTATCGAGGCAGCTTTCTTT. The encoded protein is CASSSSGAIIEAAFF.

This clonotype was found a few times. V usage is TRBV12-5 and J usage is TRBJ1-6; D is unresolved. This CDR3 is 17 amino acids long. Germline V gene sequence: CDR1 LGHNT, CDR2 FRNRAP. Trimming took 1 base from V and 0 from J, leaving 10 bases between them. CDR3 nucleotides: TGTGCTAGTGGTTTGGGACCGCCGAGCTCCTATAATTCACCCCTCCACTTT. This translates into CASGLGPPSSYNSPLHF.

This rearrangement joins TRBV7-2 to TRBJ1-2; D is undetermined. The CDR3 extends over 14 amino acids. V dropped 2 bases and J dropped 2 bases, with 9 bases sitting between them. The germline V gene encodes CDR1 SGHTA and CDR2 FQGNSA. The DNA of the CDR3 is TGTGCCAGCAGCTTACAGCGGGGAAACTATGGCTACACCTTC. Its protein is CASSLQRGNYGYTF.

This clonotype was seen only a few times. The genes are TRBV19 and TRBJ1-1; D not certain. The germline gives CDR1 LNHDA, CDR2 SQIVND (reference sequence). Trimming left V 3 bases short and J 5 bases short, with 10 bases between. This CDR3 region has 13 residues. CDR3 in DNA: TGTGCCAGTAGTATCGGGAGGGAGACTGAAGCTTTCTTT. This gives the protein CASSIGRETEAFF.

This clonotype was counted many times. The CDR3 DNA reads as TGTGCCAGCAGCCCTAACAGTAGGAATGAGCAGTTCTTC. This sequence encodes CASSPNSRNEQFF. The rearrangement links TRBV11-2 to TRBJ2-1; no reliable D call. Per the germline V gene, CDR1 is SGHAT and CDR2 is FQNNGV. Trimming stripped 5 bases from V and 7 bases from J, with 12 bases between. CDR3 length equals 13 residues.

This clonotype was seen a few times. The rearrangement joins TRBV9 to TRBJ2-7; 7 bases agree with TRBD2. The length of the CDR3 is 17 residues. Per germline, CDR1 SGDLS and CDR2 YYNGEE. V gave up 3 bases and J gave up 3 bases; unmatched junction bases: 15. The chain's CDR3 is CASSAGPTGTTYYEQYF. The CDR3 DNA sequence: TGTGCCAGCAGCGCAGGGCCGACCGGGACTACATACTACGAGCAGTACTTC. The full variable domain, rest sourced from reference TRBV9 and TRBJ2-7, is DSGVTQTPKHLITATGQRVTLRCSPRSGDLSVYWYQQSLDQGLQFLIQYYNGEERAKGNILERFSAQQFPDLHSELNLSSLELGDSALYFCASSAGPTGTTYYEQYFGPGTRLTVT.

This clonotype was counted between two and nine times. The rearrangement uses TRBV27 and TRBJ2-1; 16 nucleotides line up with TRBD2. CDR3 length: 16 amino acids. Unmatched junction bases numbered 3, after V lost 0 bases and J lost 10 bases. Germline V gene lookup returns CDR1 MNHEY and CDR2 SMNVEV (reference sequence). The DNA of the CDR3 is TGTGCCAGCAGTTTATCGGGGACTAGCGGGAGGGGCGAGCAGTTCTTC. Amino acid sequence: CASSLSGTSGRGEQFF.

This chain uses TRBV7-2 with TRBJ2-5; 9 nucleotides align to TRBD2. After removal of 5 bases from V and 5 bases from J, the junction contained 9 bases not matched to a gene. Germline CDR1 SGHTA, CDR2 FQGNSA. This CDR3 region has 15 residues. CDR3 sequence: CASSPVAGVWETQYF. The CDR3 region has the DNA TGTGCCAGCAGCCCGGTAGCGGGAGTCTGGGAGACCCAGTACTTC.

This clonotype appeared a few times. V and J are TRBV7-2 and TRBJ1-6, with D maybe TRBD1 (6 bases). CDR1 is SGHTA, CDR2 FQGNSA, per germline. The CDR3 contains 13 residues. V was trimmed by 6 bases and J by 9 bases, leaving 12 bases between them. For the CDR3, the DNA is TGTGCCAGCAGTCGTGGACAGATTTCACCCCTCCACTTT. This translates into CASSRGQISPLHF.

This clonotype has only a few counts. The CDR3 DNA follows: TGCGCCAGCAGCCTACCTCAGACAGGGGCGAACACCGGGGAGCTGTTTTTT. It encodes CASSLPQTGANTGELFF. The rearrangement links TRBV5-1 to TRBJ2-2; 8 nucleotides align to TRBD1. Germline loops: CDR1 SGHRS, CDR2 YFSETQ. V shed 4 bases and J 0 bases; nucleotides not matched to a gene: 8. This CDR3 region has 17 residues.

The chain has TRBV10-2 and TRBJ1-1; D is uncertain. Germline-derived CDR1 and CDR2 are WSHSY and SAAADI. Trimming cost V 7 bases and J 1 base, with 19 bases left between them. The CDR3 covers 16 residues. CDR3 DNA sequence: TGCGCCAGCATAACTAGGGATGTCGTCTCGAACACTGAAGCTTTCTTT. It translates to CASITRDVVSNTEAFF.

This clonotype was seen a few times. This sequence joins TRBV2 and TRBJ2-2; D call uncertain. The germline gives CDR1 SNHLY, CDR2 FYNNEI. The V and J ends lost 7 bases and 3 bases respectively, with 9 bases between them. This CDR3 spans 13 amino acids. DNA of the CDR3: TGTGCCAGCACCTACCATGACACCGGGGAGCTGTTTTTT. It specifies CASTYHDTGELFF.

The gene calls are TRBV7-2 and TRBJ2-2; TRBD1 aligns across 7 bases. V trimming: 5 bases; J trimming: 0 bases; junction bases outside the gene matches: 6. The CDR3 is 16 residues long. CDR1 and CDR2 from the germline V gene are SGHTA and FQGNSA. The CDR3 loop reads CASSPDRLTNTGELFF. CDR3 nucleotides: TGTGCCAGCAGCCCGGACAGGCTGACGAACACCGGGGAGCTGTTTTTT.

The rearrangement joins TRBV12-3 or TRBV12-4 to TRBJ2-7; D possibly matches TRBD1 or TRBD2 (7 bases each). Trimming stripped 2 bases from V and 2 bases from J, with 13 bases between. The CDR3 extends over 15 amino acids. Here the CDR3 reads CASSLLQGGPYEQYF. The CDR3 DNA follows: TGTGCCAGCAGTTTATTGCAGGGGGGGCCCTACGAGCAGTACTTC.

The chain joins TRBV2 to TRBJ2-5, with 10 positions matching TRBD1. The CDR3 contains 15 residues. CDR1 is SNHLY and CDR2 is FYNNEI in the germline V gene. The V segment lost 4 bases and the J segment 4 bases; nucleotides outside the gene matches: 6. In DNA, the CDR3 is TGTGCCAGCAGTGCCGGGACAGGGGATCTAGAGACCCAGTACTTC. Translation gives CASSAGTGDLETQYF.

The rearrangement joins TRBV6-5 to TRBJ2-5, with 8 positions matching TRBD2. Germline V gene lookup returns CDR1 MNHEY and CDR2 SVGAGI. J lost 7 bases, V lost 4 bases, and 14 bases had no gene match. This CDR3 contains 16 residues. The CDR3: CASSSPGLGFLGTQYF. The DNA for the CDR3 is TGTGCCAGCAGTTCACCGGGACTAGGGTTCCTAGGGACCCAGTACTTC.

In its sample, this clonotype was seen a few times. The chain couples TRBV30 to TRBJ2-1; no definite D call. The V end was cut by 0 bases, the J end by 4 bases, with 7 bases between. The CDR3 is 13 residues long. Germline loops: CDR1 GTSNPN, CDR2 SVGIG (reference sequence). In nucleotides, the CDR3 is TGTGCCTGGAGTGTATGGGATTACAATGAGCAGTTCTTC. It is translated as CAWSVWDYNEQFF.

In its sample, this clonotype was seen a few times. V is TRBV28 and J is TRBJ1-2; D is undetermined. The germline gives CDR1 MDHEN, CDR2 SYDVKM. Trimming took 3 bases from V and 2 from J, leaving 7 bases between them. The length of the CDR3 is 13 residues. CDR3 region: CASSFGPNYGYTF. CDR3 nucleotide sequence: TGTGCCAGCAGTTTTGGTCCAAACTATGGCTACACCTTC.